The clone carrying this TCR beta chain was counted once. Its target is not known. This entry comes from a study of Ad26.COV2.S vaccination and SARS-CoV-2 variants. The V and J ends lost 0 bases and 4 bases respectively, with 10 bases between them. The CDR3 runs 14 residues. Germline-derived CDR1 and CDR2 are SGHRS and YFSETQ. Treatment described: roughly 19 received Ad26.COV2.S at low or high dose, single or two shots; about 5 received placebo; per-sample allocation not given. Day 63 after the first injection of vaccine or placebo was the sampling time. Ad26.COV2.S expressed prefusion-stabilized spike from the original Wuhan strain. Data came from immunoSEQ multiplex PCR; TCRdb stores just in-frame clones and leaves some out. The sample holds fewer than 400,000 clones, about 89% seen once. Study-level results: Comparability of non-spike TCR breadth was observed across vaccine and placebo recipients.

V gene TRBV5-1 combines with J gene TRBJ1-1; tentatively, D is TRBD1 (6 bases). The sequencing used peripheral blood, collected in a trial of Ad26.COV2.S vaccine versus placebo. The clonotype originates from a person aged 18-65 years who received the Ad26.COV2.S COVID-19 vaccine or a placebo. CDR3 loop: CASSLEGGITEAFF. The CDR3 nucleotides read TGCGCCAGCAGCTTGGAAGGGGGAATCACTGAAGCTTTCTTT.